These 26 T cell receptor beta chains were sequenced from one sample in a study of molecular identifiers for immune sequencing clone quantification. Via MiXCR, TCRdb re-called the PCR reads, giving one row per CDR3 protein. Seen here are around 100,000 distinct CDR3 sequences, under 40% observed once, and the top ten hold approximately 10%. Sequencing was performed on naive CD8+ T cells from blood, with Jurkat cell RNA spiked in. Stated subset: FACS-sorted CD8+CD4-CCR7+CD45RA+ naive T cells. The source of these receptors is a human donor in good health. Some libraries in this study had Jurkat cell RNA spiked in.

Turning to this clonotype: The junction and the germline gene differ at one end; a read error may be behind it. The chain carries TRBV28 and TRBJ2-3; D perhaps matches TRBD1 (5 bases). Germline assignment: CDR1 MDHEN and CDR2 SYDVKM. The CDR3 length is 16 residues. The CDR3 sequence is CASSSPAGQGTDTLYF. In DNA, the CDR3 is TGTGCCAGCAGTTCCCCCGCCGGTCAGGGAACAGATACGCTGTATTTT.

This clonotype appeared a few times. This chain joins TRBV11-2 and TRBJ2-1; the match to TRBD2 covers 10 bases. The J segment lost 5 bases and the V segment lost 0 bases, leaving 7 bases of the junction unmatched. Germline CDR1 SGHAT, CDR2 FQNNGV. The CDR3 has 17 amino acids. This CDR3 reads CASSLDSRTSGDNEQFF. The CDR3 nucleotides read TGTGCCAGCAGCTTAGATTCCCGGACTAGCGGAGACAATGAGCAGTTCTTC.

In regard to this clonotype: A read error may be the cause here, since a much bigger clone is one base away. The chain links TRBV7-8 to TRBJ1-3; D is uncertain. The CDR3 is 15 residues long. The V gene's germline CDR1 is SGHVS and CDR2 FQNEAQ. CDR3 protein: CASSKDPRSGNTINF. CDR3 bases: TGTGCCAGCAGCAAGGACCCGCGCTCTGGAAACACCATAAATTTT.

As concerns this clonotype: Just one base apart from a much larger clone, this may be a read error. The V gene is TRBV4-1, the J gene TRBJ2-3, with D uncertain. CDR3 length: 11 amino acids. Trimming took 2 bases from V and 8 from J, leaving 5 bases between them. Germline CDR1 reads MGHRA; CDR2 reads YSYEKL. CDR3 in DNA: TGCGCCAGCAGCCAACATGGTACGCAGTATTTT. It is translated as CASSQHGTQYF.

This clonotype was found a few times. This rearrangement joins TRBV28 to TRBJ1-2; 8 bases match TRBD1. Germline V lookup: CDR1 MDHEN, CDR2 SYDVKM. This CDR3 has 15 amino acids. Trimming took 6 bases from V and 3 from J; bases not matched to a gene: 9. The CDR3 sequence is CASRYQGAPDYGYTF. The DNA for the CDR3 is TGTGCCAGCAGATACCAGGGGGCGCCGGACTATGGCTACACCTTC.

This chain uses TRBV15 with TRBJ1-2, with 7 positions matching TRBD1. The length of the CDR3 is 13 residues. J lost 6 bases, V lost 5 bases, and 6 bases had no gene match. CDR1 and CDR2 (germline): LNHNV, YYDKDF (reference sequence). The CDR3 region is CATSERGLDGYTF. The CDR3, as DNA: TGTGCCACCAGCGAGAGGGGGCTGGATGGCTACACCTTC.

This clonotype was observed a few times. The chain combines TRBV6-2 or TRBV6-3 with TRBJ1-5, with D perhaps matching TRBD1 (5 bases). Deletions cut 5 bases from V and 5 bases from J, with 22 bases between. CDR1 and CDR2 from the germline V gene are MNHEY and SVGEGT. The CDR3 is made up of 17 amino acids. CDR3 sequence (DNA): TGTGCCAGCAGTCCCGACCCCGCACAGGTCCTTCATCAGCCCCAGCATTTT. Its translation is CASSPDPAQVLHQPQHF.

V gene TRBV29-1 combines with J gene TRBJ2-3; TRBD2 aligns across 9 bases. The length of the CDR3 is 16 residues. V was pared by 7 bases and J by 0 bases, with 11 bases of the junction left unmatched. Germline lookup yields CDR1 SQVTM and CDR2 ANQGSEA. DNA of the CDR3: TGCAGCGGGGCCGCGGGGGGGCGGATGAGCACAGATACGCAGTATTTT. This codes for CSGAAGGRMSTDTQYF.

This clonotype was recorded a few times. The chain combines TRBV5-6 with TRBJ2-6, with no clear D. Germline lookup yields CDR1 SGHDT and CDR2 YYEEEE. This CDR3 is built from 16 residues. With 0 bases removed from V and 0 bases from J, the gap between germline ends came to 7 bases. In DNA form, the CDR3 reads TGTGCCAGCAGCTTGGGCCTGACCTCTGGGGCCAACGTCCTGACTTTC. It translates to CASSLGLTSGANVLTF.

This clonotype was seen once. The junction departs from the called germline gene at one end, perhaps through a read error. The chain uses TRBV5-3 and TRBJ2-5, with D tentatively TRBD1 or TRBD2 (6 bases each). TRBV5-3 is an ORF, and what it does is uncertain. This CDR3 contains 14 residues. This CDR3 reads CASSLVGGEETQYF. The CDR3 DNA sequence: TGTGCCAGCAGCTTGGTCGGGGGCGAAGAGACCCAGTACTTC.

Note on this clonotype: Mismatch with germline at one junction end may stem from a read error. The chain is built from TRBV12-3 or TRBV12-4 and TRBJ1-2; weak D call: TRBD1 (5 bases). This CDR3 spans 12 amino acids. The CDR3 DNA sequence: TGTGCCAGCAGTTCAGGGTCCTATGGCTGCACCTTC. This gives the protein CASSSGSYGCTF.

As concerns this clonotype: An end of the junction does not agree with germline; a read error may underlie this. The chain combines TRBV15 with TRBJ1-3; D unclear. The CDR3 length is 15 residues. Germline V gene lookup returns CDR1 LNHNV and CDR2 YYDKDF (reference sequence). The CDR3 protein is CATSRERYSGNTLYF. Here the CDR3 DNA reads TGTGCCACCAGCAGAGAACGATACTCTGGAAACACCTTATATTTT.

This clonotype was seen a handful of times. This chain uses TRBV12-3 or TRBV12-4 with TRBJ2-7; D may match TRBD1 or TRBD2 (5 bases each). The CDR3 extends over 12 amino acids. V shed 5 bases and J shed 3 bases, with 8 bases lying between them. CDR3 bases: TGTGCCAGCAGTCGGGGCCACTACGAGCAGTACTTC. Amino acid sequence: CASSRGHYEQYF.

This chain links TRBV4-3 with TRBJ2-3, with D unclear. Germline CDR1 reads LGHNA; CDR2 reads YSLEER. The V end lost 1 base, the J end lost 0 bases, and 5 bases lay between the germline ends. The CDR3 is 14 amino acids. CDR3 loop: CASSQGSSTDTQYF. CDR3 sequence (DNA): TGCGCCAGCAGCCAAGGTTCTAGCACAGATACGCAGTATTTT.

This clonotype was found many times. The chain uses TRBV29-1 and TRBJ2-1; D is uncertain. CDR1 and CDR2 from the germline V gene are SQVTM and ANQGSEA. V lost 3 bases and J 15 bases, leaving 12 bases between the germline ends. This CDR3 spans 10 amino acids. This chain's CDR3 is CSVDSGVRFF. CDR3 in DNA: TGCAGCGTTGATTCTGGAGTAAGGTTCTTC.

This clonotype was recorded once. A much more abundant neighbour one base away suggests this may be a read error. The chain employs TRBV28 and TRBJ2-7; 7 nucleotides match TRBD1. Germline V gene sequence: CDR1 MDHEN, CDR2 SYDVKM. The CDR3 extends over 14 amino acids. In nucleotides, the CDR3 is TGTGCCTGCAGTTACCGGGACAGTTCCTACGAGCAGTACTTC. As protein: CACSYRDSSYEQYF.

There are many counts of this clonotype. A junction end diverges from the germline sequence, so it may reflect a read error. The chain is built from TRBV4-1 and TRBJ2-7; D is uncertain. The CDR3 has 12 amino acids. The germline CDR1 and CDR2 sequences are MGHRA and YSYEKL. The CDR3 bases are TGTGCCAGCAGCCAAGATTCTTACGAGCAGTACTTC. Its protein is CASSQDSYEQYF.

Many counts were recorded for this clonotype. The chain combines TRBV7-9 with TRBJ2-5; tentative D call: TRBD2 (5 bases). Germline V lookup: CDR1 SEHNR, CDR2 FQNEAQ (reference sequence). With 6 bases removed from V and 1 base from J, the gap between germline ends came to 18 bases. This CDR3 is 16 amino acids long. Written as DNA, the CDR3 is TGTGCCAGCAGACCCCTCGATCAGCGGAGCCAAGAGACCCAGTACTTC. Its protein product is CASRPLDQRSQETQYF.

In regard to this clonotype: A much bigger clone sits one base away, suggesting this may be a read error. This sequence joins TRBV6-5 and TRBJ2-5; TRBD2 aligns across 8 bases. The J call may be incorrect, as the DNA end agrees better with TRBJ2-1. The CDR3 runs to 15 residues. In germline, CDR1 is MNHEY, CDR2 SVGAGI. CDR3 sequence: CASSPFRTSGETQFF. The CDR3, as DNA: TGTGCCAGCAGCCCCTTTCGAACTAGCGGAGAGACCCAGTTCTTC.

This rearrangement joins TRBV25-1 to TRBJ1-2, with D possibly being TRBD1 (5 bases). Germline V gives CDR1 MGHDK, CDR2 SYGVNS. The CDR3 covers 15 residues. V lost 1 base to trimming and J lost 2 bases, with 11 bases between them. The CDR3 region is CASSESPGTNYGYTF. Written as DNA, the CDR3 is TGTGCCAGCAGTGAATCCCCAGGGACCAACTATGGCTACACCTTC.

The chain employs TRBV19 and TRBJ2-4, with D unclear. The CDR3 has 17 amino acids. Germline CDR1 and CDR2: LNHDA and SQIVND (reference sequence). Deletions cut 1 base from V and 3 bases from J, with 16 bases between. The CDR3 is CASSIGVTGSIKNIQYF. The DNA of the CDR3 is TGTGCCAGTAGTATAGGAGTCACCGGGTCAATCAAAAACATTCAGTACTTC.

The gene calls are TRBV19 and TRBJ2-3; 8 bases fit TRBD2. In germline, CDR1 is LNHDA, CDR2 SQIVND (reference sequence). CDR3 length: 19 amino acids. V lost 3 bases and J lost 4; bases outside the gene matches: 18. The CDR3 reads CASSITVWRGEAGADTQYF. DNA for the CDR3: TGTGCCAGTAGTATCACGGTTTGGAGGGGAGAAGCGGGAGCAGATACGCAGTATTTT.

The CDR3 DNA reads as TGTGCCAGCGGCCCGAGCGGGAACAACGAGCAGTACTTC. Its protein is CASGPSGNNEQYF. The V gene is TRBV6-6, the J gene TRBJ2-7; 7 bases map to TRBD2. V lost 8 bases and J lost 5; bases outside the gene matches: 9. This CDR3 has 13 residues. Germline values: CDR1 MNHNY, CDR2 SVGAGI (reference sequence).

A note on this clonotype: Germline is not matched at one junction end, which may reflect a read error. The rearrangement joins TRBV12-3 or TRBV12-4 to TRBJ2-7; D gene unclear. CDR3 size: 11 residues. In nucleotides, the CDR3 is TGTGCCAGCAGGTTAGGGTGGGAGCAGTACTTC. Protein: CASRLGWEQYF.

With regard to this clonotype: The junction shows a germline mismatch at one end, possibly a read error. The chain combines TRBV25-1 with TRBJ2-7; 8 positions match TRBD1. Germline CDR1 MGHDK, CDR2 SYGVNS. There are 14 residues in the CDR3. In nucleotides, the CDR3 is TGTGCCAGCAACCGGACAGGGTCAGTGGACGAGCAGGACTTC. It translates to CASNRTGSVDEQDF.

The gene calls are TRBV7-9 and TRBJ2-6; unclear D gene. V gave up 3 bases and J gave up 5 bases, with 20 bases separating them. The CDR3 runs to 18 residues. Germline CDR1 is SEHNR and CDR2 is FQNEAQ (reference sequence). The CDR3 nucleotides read TGTGCCAGCAGCTTGGACCTAAGGTCAGAACTGAGGGCCAACGTCCTGACTTTC. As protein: CASSLDLRSELRANVLTF.